Listed below are T cell receptor beta chains from one sample, sequenced in a study of cytomegalovirus exposure and HLA in healthy donors. The method was immunoSEQ multiplex PCR; TCRdb's version includes in-frame clones alone and lacks a portion of them. The sample lists 110,000 or so clones, 85% seen once, with under 2.5% in the top ten. Sequenced: PBMCs. Every receptor here comes from a woman aged 25-40 years in good health and CMV-seronegative. CDR3s include the opening cysteine and the closing phenylalanine or tryptophan. D genes are given only for firm matches. For some rows the clone size is stated as once, few or many, or as a class when expanded; others skip it.

j_call: TRBJ2-2
v_call: TRBV19
clone_size: .
d_call: .
cdr3_aa: CASRLWTTNTGELFF
cdr3_nt: TGTGCCAGTAGGCTCTGGACAACGAACACCGGGGAGCTGTTTTTT

j_call: TRBJ2-7
v_call: TRBV18
clone_size: .
d_call: TRBD2
cdr3_aa: CASSPYRGGGRSYEQYF
cdr3_nt: TGTGCCAGCTCACCATACCGGGGCGGGGGGCGCTCCTACGAGCAGTACTTC

j_call: TRBJ2-5
v_call: TRBV7-9
clone_size: once
d_call: TRBD1
cdr3_aa: CASSSYRGEETQYF
cdr3_nt: TGTGCCAGCAGCTCCTACAGGGGGGAAGAGACCCAGTACTTC

j_call: TRBJ2-5
v_call: TRBV7-6
clone_size: .
d_call: .
cdr3_aa: CASSYRGREGVQETQYF
cdr3_nt: TGTGCCAGCAGCTATAGGGGCAGGGAAGGGGTCCAAGAGACCCAGTACTTC

j_call: TRBJ1-6
v_call: TRBV6-1
clone_size: .
d_call: .
cdr3_aa: CASGSLSYNSPLHF
cdr3_nt: TGTGCCAGCGGCTCCCTCTCCTATAATTCACCCCTCCACTTT

j_call: TRBJ2-7
v_call: TRBV11-2
clone_size: .
d_call: TRBD2
cdr3_aa: CASSPLGSGGYEQYF
cdr3_nt: TGTGCCAGCAGCCCGTTGGGCAGCGGGGGCTACGAGCAGTACTTC

j_call: TRBJ2-1
v_call: TRBV12-5
clone_size: .
d_call: TRBD1
cdr3_aa: CASGLGDRQLYNEQFF
cdr3_nt: TGTGCTAGTGGTTTGGGGGACAGGCAACTTTACAATGAGCAGTTCTTC

j_call: TRBJ2-7
v_call: TRBV19
clone_size: .
d_call: .
cdr3_aa: CASSISGSSYEQYF
cdr3_nt: TGTGCCAGTAGTATATCCGGTAGCTCCTACGAGCAGTACTTC

j_call: TRBJ1-5
v_call: TRBV6-1
clone_size: .
d_call: .
cdr3_aa: CASSGQTDSNQPQHF
cdr3_nt: TGTGCCAGCAGTGGTCAGACAGATAGCAATCAGCCCCAGCATTTT

j_call: TRBJ2-7
v_call: TRBV19
clone_size: .
d_call: TRBD1
cdr3_aa: CASSMGQGVTEQYF
cdr3_nt: TGTGCCAGTAGTATGGGACAGGGTGTTACCGAGCAGTACTTC

j_call: TRBJ2-7
v_call: TRBV19
clone_size: .
d_call: .
cdr3_aa: CASSMDRPVPGEQYF
cdr3_nt: TGTGCCAGTAGTATGGACAGACCGGTTCCTGGGGAGCAGTACTTC

j_call: TRBJ2-5
v_call: TRBV4-1
clone_size: .
d_call: TRBD1
cdr3_aa: CASSQDRGTGPEDQYF
cdr3_nt: TGCGCCAGCAGCCAAGATAGAGGGACAGGTCCAGAGGACCAGTACTTC

j_call: TRBJ1-3
v_call: TRBV16
clone_size: .
d_call: .
cdr3_aa: CASSQGTGSGNTIYF
cdr3_nt: TGTGCCAGCAGCCAAGGAACAGGTTCCGGAAACACCATATATTTT

j_call: TRBJ1-5
v_call: TRBV28
clone_size: .
d_call: .
cdr3_aa: CASTFFVGGDQPQHF
cdr3_nt: TGTGCCAGCACATTTTTCGTGGGGGGTGATCAGCCCCAGCATTTT

j_call: TRBJ2-1
v_call: TRBV30
clone_size: .
d_call: .
cdr3_aa: CAWRPGRGSSYNEQFF
cdr3_nt: TGTGCCTGGAGACCTGGTCGGGGGAGCTCCTACAATGAGCAGTTCTTC

j_call: TRBJ2-7
v_call: TRBV7-2
clone_size: once
d_call: TRBD1
cdr3_aa: CASSPGQGRTYEQYF
cdr3_nt: TGTGCCAGCAGCCCAGGACAGGGCAGAACCTACGAGCAGTACTTC

j_call: TRBJ2-7
v_call: TRBV5-1
clone_size: .
d_call: .
cdr3_aa: CASSLEFGDKQSLCF
cdr3_nt: TGCGCCAGCAGCTTGGAATTCGGGGACAAACAATCCCTCTGTTTC